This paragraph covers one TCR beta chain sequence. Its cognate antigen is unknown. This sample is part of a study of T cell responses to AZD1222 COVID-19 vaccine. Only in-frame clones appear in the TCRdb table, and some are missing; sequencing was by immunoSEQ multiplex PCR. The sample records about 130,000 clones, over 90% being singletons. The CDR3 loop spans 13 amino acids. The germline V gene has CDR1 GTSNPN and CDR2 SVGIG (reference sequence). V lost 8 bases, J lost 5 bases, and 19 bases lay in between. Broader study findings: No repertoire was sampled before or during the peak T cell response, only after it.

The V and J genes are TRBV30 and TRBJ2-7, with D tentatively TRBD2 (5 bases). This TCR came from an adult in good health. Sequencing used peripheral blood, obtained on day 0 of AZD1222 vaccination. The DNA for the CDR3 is TGTGCCATTGGAGTACTAGTTCTAGACGAGCAGTACTTC. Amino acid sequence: CAIGVLVLDEQYF.